This TCR beta chain came from a study of T cell responses to AZD1222 COVID-19 vaccine. Study-wide findings and caveats: A mostly white British donor set with more females was recruited, and clonal diversity was possibly underestimated. It was only six AZD1222 recipients who were seropositive at baseline. Close to half of all spike-specific TCRs reportedly target regions of the variants that are unmutated.

TCRdb keeps only in-frame clones here, not all; method: immunoSEQ multiplex PCR. The table records more than 90,000 clones, about 90% of them present only once. CDR1 is LGHDT and CDR2 is YNNKEL in the germline V gene (reference sequence). The ends lost 0 bases at V and 3 bases at J; junction bases unmatched: 8. There are 16 residues in the CDR3. As concerns this clone: Its specificity is not known.

The receptor was derived from an adult in good health. This chain links TRBV3-1 (or the pseudogene TRBV3-2) with TRBJ2-7, with 7 nucleotides matching TRBD1. The sequencing here drew on peripheral blood, taken on day 0 of AZD1222 vaccination. CDR3: CASSQDVGTVRYEQYF. The CDR3 DNA follows: TGTGCCAGCAGCCAAGATGTGGGGACAGTCCGCTACGAGCAGTACTTC.